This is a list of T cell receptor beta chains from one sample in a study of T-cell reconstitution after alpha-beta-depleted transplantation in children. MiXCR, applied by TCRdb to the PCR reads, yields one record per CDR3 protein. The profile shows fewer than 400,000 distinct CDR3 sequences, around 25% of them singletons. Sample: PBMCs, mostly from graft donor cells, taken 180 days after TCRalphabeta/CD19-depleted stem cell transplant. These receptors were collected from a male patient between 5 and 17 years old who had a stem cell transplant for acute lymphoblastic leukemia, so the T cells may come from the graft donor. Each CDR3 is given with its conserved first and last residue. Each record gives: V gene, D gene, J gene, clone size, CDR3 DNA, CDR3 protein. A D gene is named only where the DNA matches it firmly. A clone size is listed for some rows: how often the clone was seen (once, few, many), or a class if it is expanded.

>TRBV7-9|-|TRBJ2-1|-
TGTGCCAGCAGCCACGCAGGGGTGTTGGACAATGAGCAGTTCTTC
CASSHAGVLDNEQFF
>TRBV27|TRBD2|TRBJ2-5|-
TGTGCCAGCAGTCCCCGACTAGCGGGAGGGCCAGAGACCCAGTACTTC
CASSPRLAGGPETQYF
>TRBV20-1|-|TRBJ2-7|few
TGCAGTGCTAGAGTGGGCCGTTCAGTGACCTACGAGCAGTACTTC
CSARVGRSVTYEQYF
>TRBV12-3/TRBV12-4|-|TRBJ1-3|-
TGTGCCAGCACTTTTGGTTGGAGCTCTGGAAACACCATATATTTT
CASTFGWSSGNTIYF
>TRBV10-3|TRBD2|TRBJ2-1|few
TGTGCCATCAGTCTAGCGGGAGGGTTGTTCAATGAGCAGTTCTTC
CAISLAGGLFNEQFF
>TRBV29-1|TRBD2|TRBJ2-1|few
TGCAGCGGGTTGGGGGTCGGGGGGTTCAATGAGCAGTTCTTC
CSGLGVGGFNEQFF
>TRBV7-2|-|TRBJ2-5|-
TGTGCCAGCAGCTTAAATGCTCTAGAGACCCAGTACTTC
CASSLNALETQYF
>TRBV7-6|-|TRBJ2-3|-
TGTGCCAGCAGCCCCATTTACAGACAGCGCACAGATACGCAGTATTTT
CASSPIYRQRTDTQYF
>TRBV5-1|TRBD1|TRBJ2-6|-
TGCGCCAGTACCCAATTATCAGGGGGCTCTGGGGCCAACGTCCTGACTTTC
CASTQLSGGSGANVLTF
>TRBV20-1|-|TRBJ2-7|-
TGCAGTGCTAGATTCCCTATAAGCGTGAAGCAGTACTTC
CSARFPISVKQYF
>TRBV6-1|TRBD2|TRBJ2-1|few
TGTGCCAGCAGACCGGGACTAGCGGGAGTAGGGCCCTACAATGAGCAGTTCTTC
CASRPGLAGVGPYNEQFF